This TCR beta chain is drawn from a study of cytomegalovirus exposure and HLA in healthy donors (dated by TCRdb to about 2017). For the wider study: According to an earlier analysis of a few hundred of the donors, some 170 million T cells yielded over 90 million unique TCR beta sequences and roughly 280 Gb of sequence data. An early release covering over 500 HLA-typed donors comprised approximately 290 gigabases of sequencing data and 65 million to 100 million unique TCR sequences. Among the roughly 400 genotyped donors, around 81% belonged to the genetic ancestry cluster associated with self-reported Caucasian donors. The study aimed to test whether cataloging public T cell receptors could reveal signatures of past pathogen exposure. The study used immunosequencing to profile the T cell repertoires of more than 650 subjects and linked those repertoires to cytomegalovirus serostatus. A separate validation cohort of roughly 130 different subjects was used in addition to the roughly 640-subject first cohort. To predict cytomegalovirus infection status, the study brought together high-throughput TCR immunosequencing, statistical association of individual TCRs with disease status, and machine learning. To study patterns of TCR occurrence, a later analysis re-analyzed previously published TCR beta repertoires from 600 to 750 donors and added high-resolution HLA genotyping. Rather than using new phenotypic data, the later analysis identified candidate immune exposures from TCR beta sequences and from how often those sequences occurred across donors. An earlier analysis of some 600 of the donors applied high-throughput TCR beta sequencing to assess whether each TCR beta V gene segment acted as functional or pseudogenic. Alongside the repertoire data, information on donor age, sex, ethnicity and CMV serostatus was compiled. In a later genetic analysis, genome-wide SNP genotypes for about 55% of the 666 donors were used, and that subset was treated as a discovery cohort. All discovery cohort repertoires had been generated using a single sequencing platform. HLA typing included class I and class II loci at four-digit resolution. The number of typed donors differed by locus: 629-630 for A, B, C, DRB1 and DQB1; 500 to 550 for DQA1; 606 for DPA1; and 450 to 480 for DPB1. Roughly 5 DR-DQ haplotypes were handled as single units for association and clustering because linkage in the cohort was strong. Among some 400 genotyped donors of the cohort, an average of around 240,000 unique TCR beta nucleotide sequences was sequenced per donor, of which roughly 18% were non-productive.

About this clone itself: Its antigen is not yet known. No base-level quality is on record; no much larger clone is a single base apart.

The cohort consisted of 666 healthy bone marrow donors. Cohort members were all nominally healthy when sampled, although unrecorded immune exposures were likely present. The donor was CMV seronegative and belonged to the group of around 350 seronegative cohort members. Each donor provided a peripheral blood sample, and peripheral blood mononuclear cells were used for TCR beta sequencing. Genomic DNA extraction from the blood cell samples was performed with the Qiagen DNeasy Blood Extraction Kit. Library construction relied on the immunoSEQ multiplex PCR assay. The multiplex PCR relied on a mix of 60 forward primers for TCR Vbeta segments and 13 reverse primers for TCR Jbeta segments. A multiplex PCR assay on genomic DNA amplified the CDR3 region of rearranged TCR beta genes. Amplified TCR beta libraries were sequenced as 87-base-pair reads on the Illumina HiSeq System. In the original analysis: A later analysis tallied tens of millions of unique TCR beta chains across the 666 repertoires, and roughly 11 million of those chains were shared by two or more donors. Raw reads were error-corrected and collapsed into unique sequences with a nearest-neighbor algorithm that merged closely related sequences to remove PCR and sequencing errors. V, D and J gene segments were assigned by aligning CDR3 sequences to IMGT reference sequences. For a sequence to be retained, a match of at least six nucleotides was required to both a V gene segment and a J gene segment. A rearrangement counted as productive if the CDR3 had no stop codons and remained in frame with V and J, and every other rearrangement counted as non-productive. Following IMGT convention, CDR3 was defined as the stretch from the second conserved V-encoded cysteine up to the conserved J-encoded phenylalanine. The earlier analysis of fewer than 750 of the donors excluded sequences that lacked an unambiguous match to a single V gene segment. An earlier analysis of some 610 of the donors called V segments functional above 56.7% productive rearrangements and segregating when the between-donor standard deviation exceeded 5%. A statistical classification framework was built for diagnosing cytomegalovirus status from the catalog of TCR beta chain sequences. In a later analysis, TCR nucleotide sequences were compared against IMGT/GENE-DB human TR gene sequences so that V and J genes could be assigned. The TCRdist pipeline was used in a later analysis to assign CDR3 sequences and most-parsimonious VDJ recombination scenarios. A later analysis defined each TCR beta chain by its CDR3 amino acid sequence plus V-gene family, and excluded reads lacking a unique V-gene family. In a later analysis, 450 to 600 highly shared, low-generation-probability nucleotide sequences were removed to address suspected cross-contamination and a sequencing artifact. For each public chain, a later analysis derived a clonal expansion index from normalized ranks of inferred template counts within each repertoire. Generation probabilities in a later analysis came from a VDJ recombination model fitted to out-of-frame rearrangements, and those results were checked against IGoR. In a later analysis, TCR-TCR, TCR-HLA and TCR-CMV co-occurrence was scored with hypergeometric tests, and a repertoire-size bias correction was applied to TCR pairs. To estimate false discovery rates, a later analysis permuted the HLA or CMV assignments 20 times. In a later analysis, co-occurring TCRs were grouped with DBSCAN, and TCRdist sequence similarity was added when clustering was performed within HLA-allele-positive subsets. Repertoires with fewer than 30,000 or more than 120,000 public chains, plus five repertoires with anomalous nucleotide sharing, were excluded from co-occurrence clustering. Here the immuneACCESS table is served through TCRdb, limited to in-frame sequences with V and J called. Missing clones are a known gap in these copies; in checked studies unresolved V genes cover under half, and the rest lacks a known reason. V and J calls plus clone size are reproduced from that table; the DNA served to infer D and trimming. This sample has approximately 140,000 clones in its table, and around four fifths of those were observed once. The ten largest make up 1.5% to 2.5% of the sample.

Findings and caveats that apply to the study as a whole: When HLA alleles, especially DR and DQ, strongly co-occurred, attributing TCR associations to individual alleles was difficult. The classifier was reported to diagnose cytomegalovirus status with high specificity and sensitivity in both the original cohort and the validation cohort. The cohort was sequenced for TCR beta chains only, and without alpha or paired-chain data the features that could be detected were limited. A later analysis associated 15,000 to 20,000 TCR beta sequences with specific HLA alleles at a false discovery rate of 0.05. The presence/absence analyses assumed that sequencing depth was roughly uniform across donors, and that assumption may not be true. A later genetic analysis reported fewer N-insertions in productive TCRs among donors in an Asian-associated ancestry cluster than the roughly 690-donor mean. For the cohort, immune exposure information was limited to CMV serostatus. Around 16 rarely observed V segments, including chromosome 9 orphons, were excluded from the earlier analysis of a few hundred of the donors because counts were too low. In a later analysis, most CMV-associated TCR beta chains were found to appear HLA-restricted, with HLA associations seemingly driven largely by CMV exposure. Some IMGT-functional V segments, including TRBV6-2 and TRBV6-3, could not be told apart with the 87-base-pair reads, so those segments were excluded. A cluster of highly shared sequence variants was judged likely to represent a technical artifact of the sequencing pipeline. In an earlier analysis of around 500 of the donors, most TCR beta V segments appeared in productive rearrangements about 87% or about 30% of the time, broadly matching IMGT annotations. The authors suggested that the approach could potentially be extended to other disease states and immunological phenotypes. An association between a missense DCLRE1C variant and V-gene and J-gene trimming of TCR beta chains was found in a later genetic analysis and replicated in an independent cohort. In a later analysis, TCR association rates were found to vary across HLA loci, with the most associated TCRs seen for DRB1 alleles and the fewest for HLA-C alleles. Correlated functional status among segregating V segments might be attributable to linkage disequilibrium, but an unknown experimental factor could not be ruled out. HLA typing was unavailable for some donors at each locus, so association tests used only the typed subset. Compared with equally common non-associated chains, HLA-associated TCR beta chains in a later analysis were more clonally expanded and had lower generation probabilities. While some public TCRs were present in many individuals, most TCR sequences turned up only very rarely across donors. A further reported finding was that TCR beta sequences accurately predicted the HLA-A and HLA-B alleles for most subjects in the first cohort. Several of the top co-occurrence clusters appeared to be linked to parvovirus B19, influenza, CMV and Epstein-Barr virus, according to a later analysis. A few of the identified cytomegalovirus-associated TCR beta chains were confirmed in vitro to be specific for cytomegalovirus antigens. The study gave a list of about 170 TCR beta chains associated with cytomegalovirus.

Taken from cysteine to phenylalanine, the CDR3 has 16 residues. Only the CDR3 region is kept as DNA, spanning 48 bases read in frame from base 1. CDR1 and CDR2, looked up from the germline V gene (reference sequence), are LNHDA and SQIVND. Clipping removes 0 bases from V and 3 bases from J, with 3 as the unmatched junction base count. Source material: PBMCs. The sequence came from a woman between 35 and 50 years old in good health and CMV-seronegative. This chain joins TRBV19 to TRBJ2-1, with 9 middle bases fitting TRBD1. The CDR3 protein: CASSIEDRGVYNEQFF. The base sequence is TGTGCCAGTAGTATAGAAGACAGGGGGGTCTACAATGAGCAGTTCTTC.